These 28 T cell receptor beta chains came from one sample sequenced in a study of T-cell reconstitution after alpha-beta-depleted transplantation in children. Unique molecular identifiers featured in how the TCRbeta library was prepared. TCRdb analysed the PCR reads with MiXCR anew, one entry per CDR3 protein. The sample lists about 900,000 distinct CDR3 sequences; about 26% were seen once. The input for sequencing was PBMCs, mostly from graft donor cells, taken 360 days after TCRalphabeta/CD19-depleted stem cell transplant. These receptors were taken from a boy less than two years old who had a stem cell transplant for SCID, so the T cells may come from the graft donor.

J is TRBJ1-2 and V is TRBV6-5, with 8 positions matching TRBD1. Germline V gene sequence: CDR1 MNHEY, CDR2 SVGAGI. V lost 7 bases to trimming and J lost 4 bases; unmatched junction nucleotides: 8. This CDR3 contains 14 residues. CDR3: CASTSQGVSYGYTF. CDR3 nucleotide sequence: TGTGCCAGCACTTCACAGGGGGTGAGCTATGGCTACACCTTC.

V usage is TRBV3-1 and J usage is TRBJ2-3; TRBD1 matches 7 bases. Germline CDR1 LGHDT, CDR2 YNNKEL (reference sequence). This CDR3 spans 16 amino acids. J lost 2 bases, V lost 4 bases, and 9 bases had no gene match. For the CDR3, the DNA is TGTGCCAGCAGCCCCTCATTCAGGGGGAACACAGATACGCAGTATTTT. Its translation: CASSPSFRGNTDTQYF.

This clonotype showed up just a few times. The chain carries TRBV10-1 and TRBJ2-4, with 11 nucleotides matching TRBD1. The germline gives CDR1 WNHNN, CDR2 SYGVQD (reference sequence). The CDR3 has 16 amino acids. Trimming at V came to 6 bases and at J to 1 base, leaving 5 bases not matched to a gene. Here the CDR3 reads CASSRGQGAAKNIQYF. CDR3 in DNA: TGCGCCAGCAGCCGCGGACAGGGGGCGGCCAAAAACATTCAGTACTTC.

This clonotype was counted only a few times. The chain joins TRBV5-1 to TRBJ2-3; D gene unclear. Germline CDR1 reads SGHRS; CDR2 reads YFSETQ. V was clipped by 4 bases and J by 2 bases, with 11 bases between them. This CDR3 comprises 14 residues. The chain's CDR3 is CASSPGSYTDTQYF. CDR3 nucleotides: TGCGCCAGCAGCCCCGGCAGCTACACAGATACGCAGTATTTT.

This clonotype occurred a few times. The chain combines TRBV7-9 with TRBJ1-1; 10 bases are a match to TRBD1. Germline trimming cut 5 bases from V and 4 bases from J; bases unmatched to any gene: 10. CDR1 and CDR2 (germline): SEHNR, FQNEAQ (reference sequence). There are 16 residues in the CDR3. Here the CDR3 reads CASSQRQGAGGTEAFF. In DNA form, the CDR3 reads TGTGCCAGCAGCCAGCGACAGGGGGCTGGCGGCACTGAAGCTTTCTTT. The entire variable domain, with the rest obtained from reference TRBV7-9 and TRBJ1-1, is as follows: DTGVSQNPRHKITKRGQNVTFRCDPISEHNRLYWYRQTLGQGPEFLTYFQNEAQLEKSRLLSDRFSAERPKGSFSTLEIQRTEQGDSAMYLCASSQRQGAGGTEAFFGQGTRLTVV.

This clonotype has a count of ten or more. The chain carries TRBV6-5 and TRBJ1-5; tentatively, D is TRBD1 (5 bases). Trimming took off 4 bases at V and 4 bases at J, with 8 bases between the two ends. Germline lookup yields CDR1 MNHEY and CDR2 SVGAGI. This CDR3 comprises 13 residues. The CDR3 bases are TGTGCCAGCAGTTGGGGGATTAATCAGCCCCAGCATTTT. Translation: CASSWGINQPQHF.

The V call is TRBV6-4, the J call TRBJ2-1; TRBD2 matches at 9 bases. Germline lookup yields CDR1 MRHNA and CDR2 SNTAGT. The CDR3 runs 18 residues. With V trimmed by 0 bases and J by 2 bases, 8 bases remained unmatched. This CDR3 reads CASSDSPPLAGAYNEQFF. DNA for the CDR3: TGTGCCAGCAGTGACTCACCGCCCTTAGCGGGGGCCTACAATGAGCAGTTCTTC.

The chain couples TRBV28 to TRBJ2-2; TRBD1 is a possible D gene (6 bases). Trimming cost V 4 bases and J 0 bases, with 15 bases left between them. The CDR3 extends over 17 amino acids. CDR1 is MDHEN and CDR2 is SYDVKM in the germline V gene. Written as DNA, the CDR3 is TGTGCCAGCAGTTACCAGGGGCTCCTCACGAACACCGGGGAGCTGTTTTTT. This encodes CASSYQGLLTNTGELFF. The complete variable domain, with remaining parts taken from reference TRBV28 and TRBJ2-2, reads DVKVTQSSRYLVKRTGEKVFLECVQDMDHENMFWYRQDPGLGLRLIYFSYDVKMKEKGDIPEGYSVSREKKERFSLILESASTNQTSMYLCASSYQGLLTNTGELFFGEGSRLTVL.

This clonotype was picked up one time. This sequence joins TRBV9 and TRBJ2-5, with 11 positions matching TRBD2. In germline, CDR1 is SGDLS, CDR2 YYNGEE. The V segment lost 0 bases and the J segment 3 bases; nucleotides outside the gene matches: 7. This CDR3 has 17 residues. As DNA, the CDR3 is TGTGCCAGCAGCGTAGAGGCGTGGGGACTAGCGGAAGAGACCCAGTACTTC. Translating gives CASSVEAWGLAEETQYF.

This clonotype was seen repeatedly, ten times or more. The chain carries TRBV18 and TRBJ2-7; D may match TRBD1 or TRBD2 (6 bases each). CDR3 length equals 13 residues. Between the trimmed V and J ends, which lost 6 bases and 5 bases, there was a span of 14 bases. CDR1 KGHSH and CDR2 LQKENI come from the germline V gene. CDR3: CASSMSGANEQYF. The CDR3 nucleotides read TGTGCCAGCTCCATGTCGGGGGCAAACGAGCAGTACTTC.

This clonotype was counted a few times. The chain couples TRBV6-5 to TRBJ2-3; D is perhaps TRBD1 (6 bases). This CDR3 has 12 amino acids. The germline V gene encodes CDR1 MNHEY and CDR2 SVGAGI. Trimming stripped 10 bases from V and 11 bases from J, with 19 bases between. CDR3 nucleotides: TGTGCCACCTCAAGGAGTCGAGGGGGGCAGTATTTT. It yields the protein CATSRSRGGQYF.

The chain uses TRBV12-3 or TRBV12-4 and TRBJ2-1; 8 bases agree with TRBD2. Unmatched junction bases numbered 9, after V lost 0 bases and J lost 5 bases. This CDR3 is built from 17 residues. The CDR3 loop is CASSLARGAAGNNEQFF. The DNA of the CDR3 is TGTGCCAGCAGTTTAGCGCGGGGGGCTGCAGGAAACAATGAGCAGTTCTTC.

This sequence joins TRBV12-3 or TRBV12-4 and TRBJ2-1; D may be TRBD1 or TRBD2 (5 bases each). V lost 2 bases, J lost 10 bases, and 15 bases lay in between. The length of the CDR3 is 14 residues. The CDR3 region is CASSLTGSGPEQFF. The CDR3, as DNA: TGTGCCAGCAGTTTAACAGGATCGGGGCCCGAGCAGTTCTTC.

The rearrangement links TRBV5-1 to TRBJ1-2; 8 bases agree with TRBD1. The length of the CDR3 is 13 residues. Looked up from germline, CDR1 is SGHRS and CDR2 is YFSETQ. V gave up 6 bases and J gave up 8 bases; unmatched junction bases: 9. The CDR3 nucleotides are TGCGCCAGCAAGATCATGGACAGGGACGGCTACACCTTC. Protein: CASKIMDRDGYTF.

This clonotype was counted between two and nine times. The V and J genes are TRBV28 and TRBJ1-5, with 9 positions matching TRBD1. Trimming cost V 3 bases and J 3 bases; bases outside gene matches: 15. The CDR3 has 19 amino acids. Germline loops: CDR1 MDHEN, CDR2 SYDVKM. CDR3 bases: TGTGCCAGCAGTTTTGGTGATACCTCTACAGGGGGCTACAATCAGCCCCAGCATTTT. Translation gives CASSFGDTSTGGYNQPQHF.

This clonotype was found a few times. The chain couples TRBV12-3 or TRBV12-4 to TRBJ2-3; 7 positions agree with TRBD2. Unmatched junction bases numbered 6, after V lost 5 bases and J lost 4 bases. The CDR3 covers 14 residues. The CDR3 sequence: CASSRLALADTQYF. The CDR3 DNA reads TGTGCCAGCAGTCGACTAGCACTGGCAGATACGCAGTATTTT.

The V and J genes are TRBV20-1 and TRBJ2-5, with 13 bases aligning to TRBD2. The CDR3 has 17 amino acids. With V trimmed by 0 bases and J by 4 bases, 8 bases remained unmatched. CDR1 and CDR2 from the germline V gene are DFQATT and SNEGSKA (reference sequence). The CDR3 reads CSAREKRLAGGRETQYF. In DNA, the CDR3 is TGCAGTGCTAGAGAGAAAAGACTAGCGGGGGGAAGAGAGACCCAGTACTTC.

The table lists this clonotype with a few counts. The genes are TRBV28 and TRBJ2-3, with D uncertain. The CDR3 has 11 residues. Trimming shortened V by 2 bases and J by 10 bases, and 7 bases separated the two germline ends. Germline CDR1 MDHEN, CDR2 SYDVKM. The CDR3 sequence: CASSLPGAQYF. The CDR3 nucleotides are TGTGCCAGCAGTTTACCTGGCGCGCAGTATTTT.

The rearrangement uses TRBV7-3 and TRBJ2-7; D unclear. The V and J ends lost 5 bases and 5 bases respectively, with 13 bases between them. There are 13 residues in the CDR3. Germline V lookup: CDR1 SGHTA, CDR2 FQGTGA. CDR3 sequence reads: CASSLIREDEQYF. In DNA, the CDR3 is TGTGCCAGCAGCCTCATAAGGGAAGACGAGCAGTACTTC.

The rearrangement links TRBV15 to TRBJ2-7; 7 nucleotides align to TRBD2. This CDR3 has 14 residues. CDR1 is LNHNV and CDR2 is YYDKDF in the germline V gene (reference sequence). V dropped 1 base and J dropped 5; count of bases not matched to a gene: 5. The CDR3, as DNA: TGTGCCACCAGCAGAGGGGGGGGGTTCGACGAGCAGTACTTC. Its translation: CATSRGGGFDEQYF.

The chain employs TRBV5-1 and TRBJ1-2; D is ambiguous. Germline loops: CDR1 SGHRS, CDR2 YFSETQ. Trimming removed 4 bases at V and 4 bases at J, with 14 bases between. The CDR3 is 14 residues long. The CDR3 DNA follows: TGCGCCAGCAGCCCAAATGACGGGTTCTATGGCTACACCTTC. Protein: CASSPNDGFYGYTF.

The chain has TRBV12-3 or TRBV12-4 and TRBJ2-2; D might be TRBD1 (6 bases). The CDR3 has 15 residues. V shed 6 bases and J shed 0 bases, with 11 bases lying between them. The CDR3 DNA sequence: TGTGCCAGCAGCCGGACAGTCGCGAACACCGGGGAGCTGTTTTTT. Protein product: CASSRTVANTGELFF.

This chain links TRBV12-3 or TRBV12-4 with TRBJ1-4, with D maybe TRBD1 (5 bases). The CDR3 loop spans 17 amino acids. Trimming took off 7 bases at V and 4 bases at J, with 22 bases between the two ends. This chain's CDR3 is CASTVTRPGPSNEKLFF. CDR3 DNA sequence: TGTGCCAGCACCGTAACGCGACCGGGACCGAGTAATGAAAAACTGTTTTTT.

The V gene is TRBV7-2, the J gene TRBJ2-6, with D tentatively TRBD1 (5 bases). Germline-derived CDR1 and CDR2 are SGHTA and FQGNSA. V lost 4 bases to trimming and J lost 2 bases, with 9 bases between them. The CDR3 runs to 15 residues. The CDR3 sequence: CASSWGRAGANVLTF. In DNA form, the CDR3 reads TGTGCCAGCAGCTGGGGCAGGGCTGGGGCCAACGTCCTGACTTTC. The full variable domain, in which reference TRBV7-2 and TRBJ2-6 provide the parts outside the CDR3, is GAGVSQSPSNKVTEKGKDVELRCDPISGHTALYWYRQSLGQGLEFLIYFQGNSAPDKSGLPSDRFSAERTGGSVSTLTIQRTQQEDSAVYLCASSWGRAGANVLTFGAGSRLTVL.

This clonotype was seen a few times. The genes are TRBV6-1 and TRBJ1-3; possibly TRBD1 for D (6 bases). V was pared by 5 bases and J by 4 bases, with 12 bases between. Germline CDR1 MNHNS, CDR2 SASEGT. The CDR3 covers 14 residues. Here the CDR3 reads CASSQGLRGNTIYF. The CDR3, as DNA: TGTGCCAGCAGTCAGGGGCTTCGGGGAAACACCATATATTTT.

V gene TRBV29-1 combines with J gene TRBJ2-1; 9 nucleotides match TRBD1. From germline, CDR1 is SQVTM and CDR2 ANQGSEA. V lost 4 bases, J lost 3 bases, and 4 bases stayed unmatched. The CDR3 consists of 14 residues. The chain's CDR3 is CSVGPGQGYNEQFF. The CDR3 coding sequence is TGCAGCGTTGGGCCGGGACAGGGCTACAATGAGCAGTTCTTC.

The chain is built from TRBV5-5 and TRBJ2-3; D is unresolved. There are 16 residues in the CDR3. V shed 1 base and J shed 2 bases, with 14 bases lying between them. Germline CDR1 is SGHKS and CDR2 is YYEKEE (reference sequence). The CDR3 here is CASSLYLVPATDTQYF. DNA of the CDR3: TGTGCCAGCAGCTTGTACCTTGTCCCGGCCACAGATACGCAGTATTTT.

In this sample, this clonotype turned up a few times. The chain is built from TRBV28 and TRBJ1-1; D unresolved. Germline V gene lookup returns CDR1 MDHEN and CDR2 SYDVKM. The germline V and J ends were trimmed by 6 bases and 0 bases, with 20 bases remaining between them. The CDR3 consists of 17 residues. Here the CDR3 DNA reads TGTGCCAGCAGCCTATTCTCTTGGCGCGCGATGAACACTGAAGCTTTCTTT. Translating gives CASSLFSWRAMNTEAFF.